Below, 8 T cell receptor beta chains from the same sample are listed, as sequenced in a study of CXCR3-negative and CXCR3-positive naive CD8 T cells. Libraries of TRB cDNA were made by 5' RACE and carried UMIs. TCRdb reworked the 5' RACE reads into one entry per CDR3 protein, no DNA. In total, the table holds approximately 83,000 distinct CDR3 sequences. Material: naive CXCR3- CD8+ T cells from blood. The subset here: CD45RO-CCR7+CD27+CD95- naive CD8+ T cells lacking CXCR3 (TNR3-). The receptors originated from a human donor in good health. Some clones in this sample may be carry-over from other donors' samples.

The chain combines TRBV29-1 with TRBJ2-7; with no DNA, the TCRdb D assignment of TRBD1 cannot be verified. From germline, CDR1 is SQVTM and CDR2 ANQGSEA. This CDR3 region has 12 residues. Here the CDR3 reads CSVGGQSYEQYF.

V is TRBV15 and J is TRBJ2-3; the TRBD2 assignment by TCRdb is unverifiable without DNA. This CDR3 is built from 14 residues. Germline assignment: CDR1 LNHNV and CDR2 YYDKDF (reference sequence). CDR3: CATWEGGGTDTQYF.

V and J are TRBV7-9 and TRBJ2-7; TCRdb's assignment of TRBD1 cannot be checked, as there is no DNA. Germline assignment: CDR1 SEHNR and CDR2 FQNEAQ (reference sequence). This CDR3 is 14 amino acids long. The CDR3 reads CASSLGDTFHEQYF.

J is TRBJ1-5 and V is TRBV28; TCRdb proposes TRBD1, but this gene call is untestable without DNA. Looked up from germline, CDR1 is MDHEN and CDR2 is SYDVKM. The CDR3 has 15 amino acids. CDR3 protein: CASSLWDRSNQPQHF.

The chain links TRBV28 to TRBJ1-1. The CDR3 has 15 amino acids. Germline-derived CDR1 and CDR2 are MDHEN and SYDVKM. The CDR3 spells CASSHRSGLHTEAFF.

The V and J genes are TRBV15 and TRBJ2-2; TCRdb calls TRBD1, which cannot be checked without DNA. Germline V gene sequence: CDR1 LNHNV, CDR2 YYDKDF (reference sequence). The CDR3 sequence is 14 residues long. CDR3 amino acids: CATSSVGGTGELFF.

The CDR3: CSVLDRGFNNEQFF. J is TRBJ2-1 and V is TRBV29-1; TCRdb returns TRBD1, unconfirmable since there is no DNA. Germline V gives CDR1 SQVTM, CDR2 ANQGSEA. The CDR3 consists of 14 residues.

This CDR3 reads CASSGGITVNTGELFF. The chain recombines TRBV14 with TRBJ2-2; as DNA is missing, the TRBD1 call by TCRdb cannot be tested. The germline CDR1 and CDR2 sequences are SGHDN and FVKESK. CDR3 length: 16 amino acids. The full variable domain, its missing parts supplied by reference TRBV14 and TRBJ2-2, is EAGVTQFPSHSVIEKGQTVTLRCDPISGHDNLYWYRRVMGKEIKFLLHFVKESKQDESGMPNNRFLAERTGGTYSTLKVQPAELEDSGVYFCASSGGITVNTGELFFGEGSRLTVL.